Presented here are 9 T cell receptor beta chains from one specimen sequenced in a study of blood T cell repertoires in COVID-19. Sequencing used immunoSEQ multiplex PCR; TCRdb keeps in-frame clones, though not all of them. In the table there are under 95,000 clones, roughly nine tenths of which are singletons. The sample comprised peripheral blood. The receptor set was obtained from a man aged 50 or older with COVID-19, enrolled during active disease.

CDR3 bases: TGTGCCAGCAGCTTTTCCGAGGAGTTTGAGCAGTTCTTC. Its protein product is CASSFSEEFEQFF. The genes are TRBV7-9 and TRBJ2-1; D is uncertain. V was trimmed by 3 bases and J by 9 bases, leaving 12 bases between them. The V gene's germline CDR1 is SEHNR and CDR2 FQNEAQ (reference sequence). This CDR3 region has 13 residues.

This chain connects TRBV7-8 to TRBJ2-7; 7 bases align to TRBD1. V dropped 5 bases and J dropped 2; count of bases not matched to a gene: 3. This CDR3 has 13 amino acids. Germline values: CDR1 SGHVS, CDR2 FQNEAQ. CDR3 bases: TGTGCCAGCAGCAGGGACAGTGCCTACGAGCAGTACTTC. This sequence encodes CASSRDSAYEQYF.

The CDR3 DNA follows: TGTGCCAGCAGTTCGGGAAGGACTGGGGCCAACGTCCTGACTTTC. This sequence encodes CASSSGRTGANVLTF. The chain is built from TRBV27 and TRBJ2-6; possibly TRBD2 for D (5 bases). V was clipped by 4 bases and J by 2 bases, with 9 bases between them. The CDR3 runs 15 residues. Germline V gene lookup returns CDR1 MNHEY and CDR2 SMNVEV (reference sequence).

The CDR3, as DNA: TGTGCCAGCAGTCGACAGGGAGGAGAGACCCAGTACTTC. Translating it yields CASSRQGGETQYF. The chain couples TRBV12-3 or TRBV12-4 to TRBJ2-5, with D tentatively TRBD1 (7 bases). CDR3 length: 13 amino acids. The V and J ends lost 5 bases and 4 bases respectively, with 11 bases between them.

This clone was detected once. V usage is TRBV9 and J usage is TRBJ2-7, with D possibly being TRBD2 (6 bases). Between the trimmed V and J ends, which lost 4 bases and 6 bases, there was a span of 17 bases. The CDR3 length is 14 residues. Germline V gene data show CDR1 as SGDLS and CDR2 as YYNGEE. DNA of the CDR3: TGTGCCAGCAGCTCTGGTCCCGCTAGCGCCGAGCAGTACGTC. It specifies CASSSGPASAEQYV.

The chain has TRBV6-2 or TRBV6-3 and TRBJ2-7, with 7 bases aligning to TRBD1. V trimming: 3 bases; J trimming: 6 bases; junction bases outside the gene matches: 5. The CDR3 covers 13 residues. Germline V CDR1 and CDR2: MNHEY, SVGEGT. The CDR3 region has the DNA TGTGCCAGCAGTTATTCAAGGGGGCCCGAGCAGTACTTC. This translates into CASSYSRGPEQYF.

The chain combines TRBV19 with TRBJ1-2; 7 bases are a match to TRBD1. V shed 5 bases, J shed 0 bases, and the junction held 9 bases outside the gene matches. Germline V gene data show CDR1 as LNHDA and CDR2 as SQIVND (reference sequence). There are 16 residues in the CDR3. CDR3: CASSPAGTATNYGYTF. DNA of the CDR3: TGTGCCAGTAGTCCGGCCGGGACAGCGACTAACTATGGCTACACCTTC.

This clone was seen only once. The V call is TRBV21-1, the J call TRBJ2-1; the table's D call of TRBD2 was not tested on the DNA. TRBV21-1 is annotated as a pseudogene. The CDR3 spans 13 residues. The CDR3 region has the DNA TGTGCCAGCAGCAAATGGTGTGTAGATGAGCAGTTCTTC. Translation: CASSKWCVDEQFF.

This sequence joins TRBV5-1 and TRBJ2-5; maybe TRBD2 (5 bases). Trimming shortened V by 0 bases and J by 4 bases, and 10 bases separated the two germline ends. CDR3 length: 14 amino acids. CDR1 and CDR2 from the germline V gene are SGHRS and YFSETQ. The DNA of the CDR3 is TGCGCCAGCAGCTTGGACCTAGCATCAGAGACCCAGTACTTC. Its translation is CASSLDLASETQYF.